This passage covers 7 T cell receptor beta chains from one sample sequenced in a study of blood T cells in healthy people across ages. A J-beta primer mix and a sample-barcoded 5' primer were used in a second PCR of about 6 to 12 cycles. One entry per CDR3 protein, called by TCRdb with MiXCR from the 5' RACE reads. The sample has some 1,800,000 distinct CDR3 sequences, 39% seen once; the top ten hold more than 20%. The specimen was blood. Receptors were obtained from a human donor in good health.

This chain links TRBV5-6 with TRBJ2-1; 8 positions agree with TRBD1. CDR3 length equals 16 residues. Losses at the gene ends were 0 bases for V and 3 bases for J; bases not matched to a gene: 5. From germline, CDR1 is SGHDT and CDR2 YYEEEE. For the CDR3, the DNA is TGTGCCAGCAGCTTGGAGGGACAGGTTAACTACAATGAGCAGTTCTTC. The encoded protein is CASSLEGQVNYNEQFF.

This rearrangement joins TRBV5-1 to TRBJ2-5, with 7 bases fitting TRBD1. The V and J ends lost 0 bases and 3 bases, in that order; junction bases with no gene match: 11. Germline values: CDR1 SGHRS, CDR2 YFSETQ. There are 17 residues in the CDR3. The CDR3 region is CASSLATGAFGEETQYF. CDR3 sequence (DNA): TGCGCCAGCAGCTTGGCAACAGGGGCGTTCGGCGAAGAGACCCAGTACTTC. Drawing the rest from reference TRBV5-1 and TRBJ2-5, the complete variable domain is KAGVTQTPRYLIKTRGQQVTLSCSPISGHRSVSWYQQTPGQGLQFLFEYFSETQRNKGNFPGRFSGRQFSNSRSEMNVSTLELGDSALYLCASSLATGAFGEETQYFGPGTRLLVL.

V gene TRBV12-3 or TRBV12-4 combines with J gene TRBJ1-6, with D unclear. The CDR3 spans 12 residues. Trimming took off 6 bases at V and 10 bases at J, with 10 bases between the two ends. CDR3 bases: TGTGCCAGCAGCTTATATAGATCACCCCTCCACTTT. Translating gives CASSLYRSPLHF.

The V gene is TRBV10-3, the J gene TRBJ2-1; either TRBD1 or TRBD2 may fit D (5 bases each). V was trimmed by 0 bases and J by 8 bases, leaving 8 bases between them. The CDR3 loop spans 13 amino acids. Germline lookup yields CDR1 ENHRY and CDR2 SYGVKD. The CDR3 DNA follows: TGTGCCATCAGTGAGTCGAGAGGGGATGAGCAGTTCTTC. Encoded protein: CAISESRGDEQFF.

The rearrangement links TRBV7-2 to TRBJ2-7; perhaps D is TRBD1 or TRBD2 (6 bases each). The V gene lost 5 bases and the J gene lost 9 bases, with 20 bases spanning the gap. The germline CDR1 and CDR2 sequences are SGHTA and FQGNSA. The CDR3 covers 14 residues. The CDR3 DNA reads TGTGCCAGCAGCGCCATGAGGGGGGAAGTAGTGCAGTACTTC. Encoded protein: CASSAMRGEVVQYF.

This chain links TRBV7-2 with TRBJ2-1, with TRBD2 matching 12 bases. The germline CDR1 and CDR2 sequences are SGHTA and FQGNSA. The J segment lost 5 bases and the V segment lost 0 bases, leaving 2 bases of the junction unmatched. This CDR3 spans 16 amino acids. The CDR3 coding sequence is TGTGCCAGCAGCTTAGCCCTAGCGGGGGGGGACAATGAGCAGTTCTTC. It encodes CASSLALAGGDNEQFF.

This clonotype was seen ten or more times. The chain combines TRBV7-2 with TRBJ2-5; 10 bases align to TRBD2. The CDR3 has 15 amino acids. Germline trimming cut 4 bases from V and 4 bases from J; bases unmatched to any gene: 6. Germline loops: CDR1 SGHTA, CDR2 FQGNSA. CDR3 sequence (DNA): TGTGCCAGCAGCTCTCTAGCGGGGGCAAGAGAGACCCAGTACTTC. Translation: CASSSLAGARETQYF. Complete variable domain (other parts from reference TRBV7-2 and TRBJ2-5): GAGVSQSPSNKVTEKGKDVELRCDPISGHTALYWYRQSLGQGLEFLIYFQGNSAPDKSGLPSDRFSAERTGGSVSTLTIQRTQQEDSAVYLCASSSLAGARETQYFGPGTRLLVL.